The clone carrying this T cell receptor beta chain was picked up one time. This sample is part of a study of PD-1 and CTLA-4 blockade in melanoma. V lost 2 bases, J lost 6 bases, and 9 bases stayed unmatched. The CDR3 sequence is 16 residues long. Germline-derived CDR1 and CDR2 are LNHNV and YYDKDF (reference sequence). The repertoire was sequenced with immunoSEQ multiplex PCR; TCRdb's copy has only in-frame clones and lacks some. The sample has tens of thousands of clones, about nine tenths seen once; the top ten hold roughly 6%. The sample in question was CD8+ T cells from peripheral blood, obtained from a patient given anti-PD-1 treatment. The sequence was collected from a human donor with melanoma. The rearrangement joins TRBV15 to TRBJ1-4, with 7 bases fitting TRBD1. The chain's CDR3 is CATSRTPGQSDEKLFF. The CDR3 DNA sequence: TGTGCCACCAGCAGAACCCCGGGACAGTCGGATGAAAAACTGTTTTTT. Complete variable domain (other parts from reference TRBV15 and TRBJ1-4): DAMVIQNPRYQVTQFGKPVTLSCSQTLNHNVMYWYQQKSSQAPKLLFHYYDKDFNNEADTPDNFQSRRPNTSFCFLDIRSPGLGDTAMYLCATSRTPGQSDEKLFFGSGTQLSVL.